This TCR beta chain stems from a study of cytomegalovirus exposure and HLA in healthy donors. Study as a whole: Later, an analysis reported that the 95 to 150 validation repertoires had used the same platform as the 500 to 750 first-cohort repertoires. Study conclusions and caveats: Reportedly, cytomegalovirus status was diagnosed with high sensitivity and specificity. The authors listed approximately 150 TCR beta chains as cytomegalovirus-associated.

Germline V gene lookup returns CDR1 KGHSH and CDR2 LQKENI. This CDR3 has 17 amino acids. V gave up 4 bases and J gave up 5 bases; unmatched junction bases: 14. Profiled with immunoSEQ multiplex PCR; TCRdb holds only in-frame clones, not every one. This sample has 150,000 to 180,000 clones, with around nine tenths found just once. Regarding this clone: Its antigen remains unknown.

The source of this sequence is a man between 18 and 35 years old in good health and CMV-seropositive. The chain combines TRBV18 with TRBJ2-7; 10 bases fit TRBD1. The sequenced material came from PBMCs. The CDR3 reads CASSLKGTGTGVHEQYF. The CDR3 DNA reads as TGTGCCAGCTCACTGAAAGGAACCGGGACAGGGGTGCACGAGCAGTACTTC.